Listed here is a single T cell receptor (beta chain). The antigen remains undetermined. Primers for the PCR totalled 60 Vbeta and 13 Jbeta. Profiled with immunoSEQ multiplex PCR; TCRdb holds only in-frame clones, not every one. The data contain 150,000 to 200,000 clones, 78% of them seen just once; the ten biggest clones take up roughly 13%. The sample originates from a study of cytomegalovirus exposure and HLA in healthy donors. Findings and limits, study-wide: A later analysis found common viral pathogens apparently linked to several of the most significant clusters. Association with HLA alleles at 0.05 false discovery rate was found for 15,000 or so TCR beta sequences in a later analysis. TCR beta chains numbering 150 to 200 were designated cytomegalovirus-associated. In a later analysis, donors in an Asian-associated ancestry cluster reportedly had fewer N-insertions in productive TCRs than the cohort mean.

Sequencing was done on a sample of PBMCs. The source is a woman in her twenties or thirties in good health and CMV-seropositive.

The chain's CDR3 is CASSPLYGEQFF. Written as DNA, the CDR3 is TGCGCCAGCAGCCCTCTTTACGGTGAGCAGTTCTTC. V is TRBV10-1 and J is TRBJ2-1; D unresolved. The ends were cut back, 6 bases at V and 9 bases at J, with 12 bases in the middle. This CDR3 comprises 12 residues. Germline assignment: CDR1 WNHNN and CDR2 SYGVQD (reference sequence).